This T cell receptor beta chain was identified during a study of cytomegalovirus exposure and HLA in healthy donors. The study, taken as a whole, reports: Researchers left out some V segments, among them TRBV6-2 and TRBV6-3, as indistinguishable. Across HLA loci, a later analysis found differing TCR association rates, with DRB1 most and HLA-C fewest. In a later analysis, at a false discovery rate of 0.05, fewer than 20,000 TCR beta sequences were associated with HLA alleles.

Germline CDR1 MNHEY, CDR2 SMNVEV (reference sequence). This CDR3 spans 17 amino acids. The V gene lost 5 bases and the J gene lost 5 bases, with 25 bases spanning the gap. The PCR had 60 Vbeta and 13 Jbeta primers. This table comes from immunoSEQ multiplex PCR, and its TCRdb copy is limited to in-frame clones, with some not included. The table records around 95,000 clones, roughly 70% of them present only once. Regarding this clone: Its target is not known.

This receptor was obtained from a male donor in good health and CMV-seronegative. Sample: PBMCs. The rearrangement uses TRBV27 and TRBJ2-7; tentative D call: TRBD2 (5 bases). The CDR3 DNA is TGTGCCAGCAGTCCGAGGGCTATTACTATAGGCCCCCACGAGCAGTACTTC. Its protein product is CASSPRAITIGPHEQYF.